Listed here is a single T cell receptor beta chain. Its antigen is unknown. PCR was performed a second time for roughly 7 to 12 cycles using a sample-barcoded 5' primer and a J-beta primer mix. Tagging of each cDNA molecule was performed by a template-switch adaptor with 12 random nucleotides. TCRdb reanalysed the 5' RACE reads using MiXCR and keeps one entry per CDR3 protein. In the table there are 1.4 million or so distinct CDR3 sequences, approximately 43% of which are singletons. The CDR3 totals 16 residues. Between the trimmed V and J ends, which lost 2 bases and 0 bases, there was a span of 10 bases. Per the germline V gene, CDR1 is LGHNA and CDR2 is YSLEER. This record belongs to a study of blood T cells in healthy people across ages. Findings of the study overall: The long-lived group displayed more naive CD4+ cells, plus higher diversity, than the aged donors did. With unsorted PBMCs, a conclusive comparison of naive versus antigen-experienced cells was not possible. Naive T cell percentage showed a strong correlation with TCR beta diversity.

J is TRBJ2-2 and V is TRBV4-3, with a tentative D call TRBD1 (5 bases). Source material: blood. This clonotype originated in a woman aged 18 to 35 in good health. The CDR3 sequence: CASSQRGHPNTGELFF. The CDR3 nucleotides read TGCGCCAGCAGCCAACGTGGACACCCGAACACCGGGGAGCTGTTTTTT.